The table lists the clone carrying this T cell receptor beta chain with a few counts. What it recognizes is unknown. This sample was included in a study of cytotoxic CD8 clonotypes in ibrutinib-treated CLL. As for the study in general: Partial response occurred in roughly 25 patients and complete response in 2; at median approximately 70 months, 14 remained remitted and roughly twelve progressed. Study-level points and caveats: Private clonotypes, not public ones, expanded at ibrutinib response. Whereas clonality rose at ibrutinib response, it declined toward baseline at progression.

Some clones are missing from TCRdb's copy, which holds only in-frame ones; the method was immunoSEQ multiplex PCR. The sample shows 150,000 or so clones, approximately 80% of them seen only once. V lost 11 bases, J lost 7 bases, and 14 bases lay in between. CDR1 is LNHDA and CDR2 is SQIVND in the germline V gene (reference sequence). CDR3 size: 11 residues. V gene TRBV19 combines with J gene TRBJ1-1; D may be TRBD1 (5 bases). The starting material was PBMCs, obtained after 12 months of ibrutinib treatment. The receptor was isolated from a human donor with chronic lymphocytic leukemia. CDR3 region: CAHHWDFEAFF. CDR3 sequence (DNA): TGTGCCCACCATTGGGACTTTGAAGCTTTCTTT. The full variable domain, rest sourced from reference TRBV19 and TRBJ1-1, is DGGITQSPKYLFRKEGQNVTLSCEQNLNHDAMYWYRQDPGQGLRLIYYSQIVNDFQKGDIAEGYSVSREKKESFPLTVTSAQKNPTAFYLCAHHWDFEAFFGQGTRLTVV.